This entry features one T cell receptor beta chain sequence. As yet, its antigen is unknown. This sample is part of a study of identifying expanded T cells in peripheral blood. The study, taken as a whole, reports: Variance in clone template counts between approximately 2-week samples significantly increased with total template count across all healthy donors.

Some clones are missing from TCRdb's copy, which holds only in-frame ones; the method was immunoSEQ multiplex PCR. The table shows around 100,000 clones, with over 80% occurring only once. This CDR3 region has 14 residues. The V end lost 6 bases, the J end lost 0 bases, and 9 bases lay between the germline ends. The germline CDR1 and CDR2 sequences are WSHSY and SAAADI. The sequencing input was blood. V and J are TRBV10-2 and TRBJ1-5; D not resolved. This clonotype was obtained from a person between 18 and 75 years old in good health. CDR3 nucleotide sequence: TGCGCCAGCAGGGCTGGATATAGCAATCAGCCCCAGCATTTT. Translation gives CASRAGYSNQPQHF.